The text below deals with one TCR beta chain. The antigen remains unidentified. The repertoire was sequenced with immunoSEQ multiplex PCR; TCRdb's copy has only in-frame clones and lacks some. The sample has tens of thousands of clones, approximately 95% seen once. This entry belongs to a study of graft-versus-host responses after intestinal transplantation. The CDR3 length is 13 residues. The germline V gene encodes CDR1 MDHEN and CDR2 SYDVKM. Trimming removed 8 bases from V and 5 bases from J; junction bases left unmatched: 6. The chain couples TRBV28 to TRBJ2-7, with 10 bases lining up with TRBD1. The sequence was obtained from a human donor who was the organ donor for an intestinal transplant. The sequences come from unstimulated CD8+ T cells sorted from spleen or lymph node cells, collected before transplant. CDR3 nucleotide sequence: TGTGCCAGCCTGGACAGGGGGATTCACGAGCAGTACTTC. This sequence encodes CASLDRGIHEQYF.